Below, one T cell receptor beta chain is given with its context. The antigen remains undetermined. This specimen belongs to a study of cytomegalovirus exposure and HLA in healthy donors. Whole-study results and caveats: An apparent linkage of common viral pathogens to several of the most significant clusters emerged in a later analysis.

Losses at the gene ends were 3 bases for V and 7 bases for J; bases not matched to a gene: 8. Germline loops: CDR1 SGDLS, CDR2 YYNGEE. The CDR3 length is 14 residues. PCR used 60 Vbeta primers and 13 Jbeta primers. TCRdb keeps only in-frame clones here, not all; method: immunoSEQ multiplex PCR. The data contain some 140,000 clones, approximately 79% of them singletons. Source material: PBMCs. The chain has TRBV9 and TRBJ2-7; 9 bases line up with TRBD2. This receptor was obtained from a male donor in good health and CMV-seronegative. CDR3 residues: CASSARGGGEEQYF. As DNA, the CDR3 is TGTGCCAGCAGCGCCCGAGGCGGGGGGGAAGAGCAGTACTTC.